This T cell receptor (beta chain) was sequenced in a study of T cells in Graves' hyperthyroidism and ophthalmopathy. TCR beta CDR3 regions were amplified from RNA. First-round RT-PCR with HTBI primers amplified the TCR CDR3 region. MiXCR was run by TCRdb on the multiplex PCR reads, yielding one entry per CDR3 protein. In the table there are approximately 520,000 distinct CDR3 sequences, around 22% of which are singletons. Per germline, CDR1 LGHNA and CDR2 YNFKEQ. The CDR3 covers 15 residues. This clonotype was observed a handful of times. A read error may explain this, as a much larger clone is one base away.

The receptor comes from a woman aged 25 to 39 with Graves' ophthalmopathy. Material: blood. The V gene is TRBV4-2, the J gene TRBJ2-7; 13 nucleotides align to TRBD2. The CDR3 loop reads CVSSQETSGGYEQYF. In nucleotides, the CDR3 is TGTGTCAGCAGCCAAGAGACTAGCGGGGGGTACGAGCAGTACTTC.